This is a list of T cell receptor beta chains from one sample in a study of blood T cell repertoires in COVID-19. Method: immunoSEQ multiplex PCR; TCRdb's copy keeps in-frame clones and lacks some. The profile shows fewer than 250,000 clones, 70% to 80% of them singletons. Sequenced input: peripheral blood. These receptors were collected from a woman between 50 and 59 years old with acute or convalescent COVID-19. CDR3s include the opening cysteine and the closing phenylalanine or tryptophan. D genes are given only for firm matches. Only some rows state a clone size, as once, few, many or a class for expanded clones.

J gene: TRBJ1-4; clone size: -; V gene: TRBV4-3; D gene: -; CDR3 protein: CASSQDPQGREKLFF; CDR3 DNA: TGCGCCAGCAGCCAAGATCCACAGGGACGCGAAAAACTGTTTTTT
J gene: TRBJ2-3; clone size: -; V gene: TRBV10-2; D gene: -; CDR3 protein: CASRDPGPGGTDTQYF; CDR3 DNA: TGCGCCAGCAGAGACCCGGGCCCCGGGGGAACAGATACGCAGTATTTT
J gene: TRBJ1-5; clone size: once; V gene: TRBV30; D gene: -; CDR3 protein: CAWNRGGQPQHF; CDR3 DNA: TGTGCCTGGAACCGCGGCGGACAGCCCCAGCATTTT
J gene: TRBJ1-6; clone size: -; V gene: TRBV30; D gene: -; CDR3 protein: CACDSNSYNSPLHF; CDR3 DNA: TGTGCCTGTGACAGCAACTCCTATAATTCACCCCTCCACTTT
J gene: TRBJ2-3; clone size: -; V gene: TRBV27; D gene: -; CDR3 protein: CASSLQGSRDTQYF; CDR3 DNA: TGTGCCAGCAGTTTGCAGGGTTCAAGAGATACGCAGTATTTT
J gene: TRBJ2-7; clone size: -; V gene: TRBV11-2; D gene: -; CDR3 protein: CASSSLEAKQYF; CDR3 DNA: TGTGCCAGCAGCTCTTTAGAGGCTAAGCAGTACTTC
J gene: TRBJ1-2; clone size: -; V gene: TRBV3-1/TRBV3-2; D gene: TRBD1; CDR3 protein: CASRQQGAGYGYTF; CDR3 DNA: TGTGCCAGCAGGCAACAGGGGGCCGGCTATGGCTACACCTTC
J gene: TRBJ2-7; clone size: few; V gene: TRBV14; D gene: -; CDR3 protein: CASSQVEGVEYF; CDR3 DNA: TGTGCCAGCAGCCAAGTTGAGGGTGTAGAGTACTTC
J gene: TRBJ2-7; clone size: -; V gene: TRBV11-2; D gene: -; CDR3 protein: CASSLEGAKSYEQYF; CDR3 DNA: TGTGCCAGCAGCTTAGAGGGGGCGAAATCCTACGAGCAGTACTTC
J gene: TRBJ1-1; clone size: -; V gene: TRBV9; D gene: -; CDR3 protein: CASSVGTENTEAFF; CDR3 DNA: TGTGCCAGCAGCGTAGGAACAGAGAACACTGAAGCTTTCTTT
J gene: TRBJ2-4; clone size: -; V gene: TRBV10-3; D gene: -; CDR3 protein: CAISDGVGIAKNIQYF; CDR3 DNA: TGTGCCATCAGTGATGGAGTAGGTATAGCCAAAAACATTCAGTACTTC
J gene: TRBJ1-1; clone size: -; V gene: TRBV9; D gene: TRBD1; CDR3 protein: CASSGRQGIRMNTEAFF; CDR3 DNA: TGTGCCAGCAGCGGGCGACAGGGAATAAGGATGAACACTGAAGCTTTCTTT
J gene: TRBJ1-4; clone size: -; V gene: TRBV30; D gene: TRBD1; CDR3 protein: CAWSRGTASGEKLFF; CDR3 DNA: TGTGCCTGGAGCCGAGGGACAGCCAGCGGTGAAAAACTGTTTTTT
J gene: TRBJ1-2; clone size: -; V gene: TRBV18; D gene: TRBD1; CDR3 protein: CASSDRPYGYTF; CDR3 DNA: TGTGCCAGCTCGGACAGGCCCTATGGCTACACCTTC
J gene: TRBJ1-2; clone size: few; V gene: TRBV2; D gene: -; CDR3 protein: CASSGLGQPSNYGYTF; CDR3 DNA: TGTGCCAGCAGTGGGCTCGGACAGCCCTCTAACTATGGCTACACCTTC
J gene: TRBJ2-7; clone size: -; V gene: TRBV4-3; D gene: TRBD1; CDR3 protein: CASSQAPFRTGGIEQYF; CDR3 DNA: TGCGCCAGCAGCCAAGCCCCGTTTAGGACAGGGGGCATCGAGCAGTACTTC
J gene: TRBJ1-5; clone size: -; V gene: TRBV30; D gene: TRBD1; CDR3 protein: CAWSIQGRNQPQHF; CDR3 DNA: TGTGCCTGGAGTATACAGGGGCGAAATCAGCCCCAGCATTTT
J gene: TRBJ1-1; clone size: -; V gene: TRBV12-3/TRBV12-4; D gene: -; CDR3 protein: CASNLGGRTEAFF; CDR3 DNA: TGTGCCAGCAACCTCGGCGGGCGGACTGAAGCTTTCTTT
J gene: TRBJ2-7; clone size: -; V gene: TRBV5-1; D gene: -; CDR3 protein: CASSLDGSPGEQYF; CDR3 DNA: TGCGCCAGCAGCTTGGATGGCTCCCCGGGGGAGCAGTACTTC
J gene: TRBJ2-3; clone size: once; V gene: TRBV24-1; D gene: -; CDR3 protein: CATSEVGGFTDTQYF; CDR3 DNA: TGTGCCACCAGTGAAGTGGGAGGTTTCACAGATACGCAGTATTTT
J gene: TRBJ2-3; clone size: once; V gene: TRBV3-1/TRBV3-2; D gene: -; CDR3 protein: CASSQESSRRATVTDTQYF; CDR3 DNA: TGTGCCAGCAGCCAAGAATCATCAAGGCGGGCGACGGTTACAGATACGCAGTATTTT
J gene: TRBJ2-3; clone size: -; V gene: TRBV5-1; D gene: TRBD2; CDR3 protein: CASSLGGGAATQYF; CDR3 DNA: TGCGCCAGCAGCTTGGGCGGGGGGGCAGCTACGCAGTATTTT
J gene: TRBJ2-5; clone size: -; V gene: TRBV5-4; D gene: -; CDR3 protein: CASSFGGSRISQETQYF; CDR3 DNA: TGTGCCAGCAGCTTCGGGGGAAGCCGTATCTCACAAGAGACCCAGTACTTC
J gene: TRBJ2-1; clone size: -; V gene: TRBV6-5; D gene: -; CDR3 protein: CASSSTAGTQNEQFF; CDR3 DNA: TGTGCCAGCAGTTCCACCGCCGGGACACAGAATGAGCAGTTCTTC
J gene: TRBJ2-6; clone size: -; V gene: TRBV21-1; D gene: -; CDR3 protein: CASIGASPGANVLTF; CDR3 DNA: TGTGCCAGCATTGGGGCTAGTCCTGGGGCCAACGTCCTGACTTTC
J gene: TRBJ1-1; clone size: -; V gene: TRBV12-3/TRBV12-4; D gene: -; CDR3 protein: CATQRNALPEAFF; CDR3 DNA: TGTGCCACCCAACGAAACGCGTTACCTGAAGCTTTCTTT
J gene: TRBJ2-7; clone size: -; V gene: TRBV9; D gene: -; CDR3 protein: CASSVDFGVPYEQYF; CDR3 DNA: TGTGCCAGCAGCGTAGATTTCGGGGTCCCCTACGAGCAGTACTTC
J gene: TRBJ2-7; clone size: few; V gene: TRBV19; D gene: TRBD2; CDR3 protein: CASSIGWSGSYHEQYF; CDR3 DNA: TGTGCCAGTAGTATAGGATGGAGCGGGAGCTACCACGAGCAGTACTTC
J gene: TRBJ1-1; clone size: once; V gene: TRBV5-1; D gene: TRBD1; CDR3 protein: CASRDRGRESEAFF; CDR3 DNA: TGCGCCAGCAGGGACAGGGGGCGAGAGTCTGAAGCTTTCTTT
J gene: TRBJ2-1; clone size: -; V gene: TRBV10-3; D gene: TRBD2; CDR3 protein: CAISGRGGTASYNEQFF; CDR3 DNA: TGTGCCATCAGCGGAAGGGGAGGGACTGCCTCCTACAATGAGCAGTTCTTC
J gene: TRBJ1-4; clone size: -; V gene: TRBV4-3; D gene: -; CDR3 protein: CASGRSLGEKLFF; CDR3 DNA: TGCGCCAGCGGGAGATCCCTGGGGGAAAAACTGTTTTTT
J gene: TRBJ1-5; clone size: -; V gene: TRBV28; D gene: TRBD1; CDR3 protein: CASSPWTGEHQPQHF; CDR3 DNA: TGTGCCAGCAGTCCGTGGACAGGGGAGCATCAGCCCCAGCATTTT
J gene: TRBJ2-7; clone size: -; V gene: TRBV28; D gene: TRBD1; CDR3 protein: CASSPTGGEGYEQYF; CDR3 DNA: TGTGCCAGCAGTCCGACAGGGGGTGAGGGCTACGAGCAGTACTTC
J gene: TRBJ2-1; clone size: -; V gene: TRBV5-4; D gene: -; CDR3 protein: CASSLGGPSYNEQFF; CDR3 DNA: TGTGCCAGCAGCTTGGGGGGGCCGTCCTACAATGAGCAGTTCTTC
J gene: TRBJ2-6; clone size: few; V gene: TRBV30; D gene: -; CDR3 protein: CAHVRGRANVLTF; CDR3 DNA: TGTGCCCACGTCCGGGGTCGGGCCAACGTCCTGACTTTC
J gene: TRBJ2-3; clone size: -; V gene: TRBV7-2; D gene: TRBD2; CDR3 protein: CASSLSLAGGTDTQYF; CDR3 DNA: TGTGCCAGCAGCTTATCTTTAGCGGGGGGCACAGATACGCAGTATTTT